These 30 T cell receptor beta chains originate from one sample sequenced in a study of cytomegalovirus exposure and HLA in healthy donors. A multiplex PCR was run with 60 Vbeta primers and 13 Jbeta primers. Produced via immunoSEQ multiplex PCR; TCRdb's table is partial and in-frame only. Of fewer than 25,000 clones in the sample, under 90% were seen once. Sequencing was performed on PBMCs. The receptors stem from a human donor in good health.

This rearrangement joins TRBV5-6 to TRBJ1-5, with TRBD1 matching 7 bases. Looked up from germline, CDR1 is SGHDT and CDR2 is YYEEEE. CDR3 length equals 16 residues. With 1 base clipped from V and 6 bases from J, the junction kept 10 bases outside the gene matches. CDR3 coding DNA: TGTGCCAGCAGCTTGTATGGGACAGCGTTTAGTCAGCCCCAGCATTTT. Its protein is CASSLYGTAFSQPQHF.

The CDR3 reads CASSRGTLSRETQYF. CDR3 sequence (DNA): TGCGCCAGCAGCCGCGGGACCTTAAGTAGGGAGACCCAGTACTTC. The V gene is TRBV4-3, the J gene TRBJ2-5; a weak D match, TRBD2 (6 bases). Germline CDR1 LGHNA, CDR2 YSLEER. This CDR3 is 15 amino acids long. V was trimmed by 4 bases and J by 5 bases, leaving 17 bases between them.

The chain links TRBV27 to TRBJ2-1, with TRBD2 identical over 12 bases. The CDR3 is 16 amino acids. CDR1 and CDR2 (germline): MNHEY, SMNVEV (reference sequence). J lost 4 bases, V lost 5 bases, and 6 bases had no gene match. The CDR3, as DNA: TGTGCCAGCAGTGCGTTGACTAGCGGGAGTTACAATGAGCAGTTCTTC. It specifies CASSALTSGSYNEQFF.

The genes are TRBV6-1 and TRBJ2-7; D possibly corresponds to TRBD2 (5 bases). The V gene lost 5 bases and the J gene lost 0 bases, with 14 bases spanning the gap. The CDR3 consists of 15 residues. CDR1 MNHNS and CDR2 SASEGT come from the germline V gene. This CDR3 is CASSSTLGGSYEQYF. CDR3 in DNA: TGTGCCAGCAGTTCGACCCTTGGAGGCTCCTACGAGCAGTACTTC.

V usage is TRBV5-4 and J usage is TRBJ2-1; TRBD1 might be the D (5 bases). Trimming took 0 bases from V and 7 from J, leaving 14 bases between them. The germline V gene encodes CDR1 SGHNT and CDR2 YYREEE (reference sequence). This CDR3 contains 15 residues. The CDR3 sequence is CASSLGRNSGNEQFF. In nucleotides, the CDR3 is TGTGCCAGCAGCTTGGGCAGGAATTCAGGGAATGAGCAGTTCTTC.

The CDR3 reads CASSFYGGSTQDTQYF. As DNA, the CDR3 is TGTGCCAGTAGTTTCTATGGCGGGAGTACCCAAGATACGCAGTATTTT. This chain links TRBV19 with TRBJ2-3, with 7 bases identical to TRBD2. CDR1 is LNHDA and CDR2 is SQIVND in the germline V gene (reference sequence). With 5 bases clipped from V and 5 bases from J, the junction kept 13 bases outside the gene matches. This CDR3 comprises 16 residues.

The chain links TRBV4-2 to TRBJ2-7; a weak D match, TRBD1 (6 bases). The CDR3 length is 18 residues. Germline V gene sequence: CDR1 LGHNA, CDR2 YNFKEQ. Trimming left V 0 bases short and J 0 bases short, with 18 bases between. The CDR3 coding sequence is TGTGCCAGCAGCCAAGAGGCCCCTCAGGGGTCCCTCTCCTACGAGCAGTACTTC. Translation: CASSQEAPQGSLSYEQYF.

The chain has TRBV7-8 and TRBJ2-3, with D possibly TRBD2 on 6 matching bases. The V end lost 5 bases, the J end lost 0 bases, and 12 bases lay between the germline ends. The CDR3 contains 15 residues. CDR1 is SGHVS, CDR2 FQNEAQ, per germline. Here the CDR3 DNA reads TGTGCCAGCAGCATTAGCGGTTTAAGCACAGATACGCAGTATTTT. Translation: CASSISGLSTDTQYF.

J is TRBJ2-7 and V is TRBV27; D unresolved. This CDR3 has 16 residues. Germline V gene data show CDR1 as MNHEY and CDR2 as SMNVEV (reference sequence). V was clipped by 5 bases and J by 4 bases, with 21 bases between them. The DNA for the CDR3 is TGTGCCAGCAGTCGCTATTCAAGTTCACAACTATACGAGCAGTACTTC. It yields the protein CASSRYSSSQLYEQYF.

This chain joins TRBV5-8 and TRBJ2-5, with D perhaps matching TRBD1 (6 bases). The DNA end is a closer match to TRBJ2-7, so the J assignment may be wrong. Germline CDR1 is SGHTS and CDR2 is YDEGEE. The length of the CDR3 is 13 residues. CDR3 nucleotides: TGTGCCAGCAGCTTTCGGACAGTTGCCGAGCAGTACTTC. Residues: CASSFRTVAEQYF.

The gene calls are TRBV7-2 and TRBJ2-5, with 15 positions matching TRBD2. CDR1 and CDR2 (germline): SGHTA, FQGNSA. Unmatched junction bases numbered 4, after V lost 3 bases and J lost 2 bases. This CDR3 spans 17 amino acids. CDR3 region: CASSLTGLAGGQETQYF. The CDR3 nucleotides read TGTGCCAGCAGCTTGACGGGACTAGCGGGGGGTCAAGAGACCCAGTACTTC.

The rearrangement joins TRBV4-2 to TRBJ2-1, with D perhaps matching TRBD2 (6 bases). Germline CDR1 is LGHNA and CDR2 is YNFKEQ. Deletions cut 3 bases from V and 0 bases from J, with 9 bases between. The CDR3 runs 15 residues. CDR3 nucleotides: TGTGCCAGCAGCCAGGCCGGGGGCTCCTACAATGAGCAGTTCTTC. Encoded protein: CASSQAGGSYNEQFF.

This chain uses TRBV5-6 with TRBJ1-2; TRBD1 matches at 7 bases. This CDR3 contains 15 residues. Germline CDR1 is SGHDT and CDR2 is YYEEEE. V lost 4 bases and J lost 4; bases outside the gene matches: 10. This CDR3 is CASSMTGRYSYGYTF. CDR3 nucleotide sequence: TGTGCCAGCAGCATGACAGGGAGGTATAGCTATGGCTACACCTTC.

The rearrangement links TRBV6-5 to TRBJ1-2; D gene ambiguous. The CDR3 totals 15 residues. The germline V gene encodes CDR1 MNHEY and CDR2 SVGAGI. V was clipped by 6 bases and J by 0 bases, with 14 bases between them. CDR3 sequence: CASSKTELANYGYTF. The CDR3, as DNA: TGTGCCAGCAGCAAAACGGAGTTAGCTAACTATGGCTACACCTTC.

This chain links TRBV19 with TRBJ1-1; a possible D gene is TRBD1 (6 bases). The CDR3 spans 15 residues. V was clipped by 9 bases and J by 1 base, with 18 bases between them. Per the germline V gene, CDR1 is LNHDA and CDR2 is SQIVND (reference sequence). In nucleotides, the CDR3 is TGTGCCAGCCATCCGGGGGGGGGCAGGAACACTGAAGCTTTCTTT. It codes for CASHPGGGRNTEAFF.

The chain is built from TRBV11-2 and TRBJ1-2, with TRBD1 matching 8 bases. V lost 6 bases and J lost 4; bases outside the gene matches: 10. CDR1 SGHAT and CDR2 FQNNGV come from the germline V gene. This CDR3 has 15 amino acids. CDR3 in DNA: TGTGCCAGCAGTTACAGGGGGGGTGGGCTCTATGGCTACACCTTC. Encoded protein: CASSYRGGGLYGYTF. The full variable domain, with the rest looked up from reference TRBV11-2 and TRBJ1-2, is EAGVAQSPRYKIIEKRQSVAFWCNPISGHATLYWYQQILGQGPKLLIQFQNNGVVDDSQLPKDRFSAERLKGVDSTLKIQPAKLEDSAVYLCASSYRGGGLYGYTFGSGTRLTVV.

The V call is TRBV30, the J call TRBJ2-2; weak D call: TRBD1 (5 bases). This CDR3 comprises 15 residues. V was shortened by 3 bases and J by 4 bases, with 15 bases between the two germline ends. Germline CDR1 reads GTSNPN; CDR2 reads SVGIG (reference sequence). CDR3 DNA: TGTGCCTGGAGATTTGGACACACAACCACCGGGGAGCTGTTTTTT. Protein: CAWRFGHTTTGELFF.

The chain employs TRBV29-1 and TRBJ1-2; unclear D gene. This CDR3 is 12 amino acids long. Deletions cut 8 bases from V and 3 bases from J, with 13 bases between. The germline V gene encodes CDR1 SQVTM and CDR2 ANQGSEA. CDR3 loop: CSLLEGDYGYTF. The CDR3 bases are TGCAGCCTCCTCGAGGGTGACTATGGCTACACCTTC.

The gene calls are TRBV5-6 and TRBJ2-7; D call uncertain. The ends were cut back, 0 bases at V and 13 bases at J, with 11 bases in the middle. Per germline, CDR1 SGHDT and CDR2 YYEEEE. This CDR3 has 11 amino acids. The CDR3 loop reads CASSLGGQAYF. CDR3 DNA sequence: TGTGCCAGCAGCTTGGGTGGGCAGGCCTACTTC.

This sequence joins TRBV11-2 and TRBJ2-7; 11 nucleotides align to TRBD1. Looked up from germline, CDR1 is SGHAT and CDR2 is FQNNGV. Trimming at V came to 5 bases and at J to 4 bases, leaving 4 bases not matched to a gene. This CDR3 region has 14 residues. CDR3 residues: CASSLGQGGYEQYF. As DNA, the CDR3 is TGTGCCAGCAGCCTGGGACAGGGGGGTTACGAGCAGTACTTC.

The V and J genes are TRBV5-6 and TRBJ2-7; D gene unclear. The CDR3 consists of 13 residues. V was cut by 2 bases and J by 5 bases, with 11 bases left in between. Per germline, CDR1 SGHDT and CDR2 YYEEEE. Written as DNA, the CDR3 is TGTGCCAGCAGCTTACCTTTCACGGACGAGCAGTACTTC. It is translated as CASSLPFTDEQYF.

The V gene is TRBV6-5, the J gene TRBJ1-1; possibly TRBD1 for D (5 bases). The CDR3 contains 15 residues. In germline, CDR1 is MNHEY, CDR2 SVGAGI. V was clipped by 0 bases and J by 1 base, with 9 bases between them. The CDR3 spells CASSYSRQPNTEAFF. In DNA, the CDR3 is TGTGCCAGCAGTTACTCGCGACAGCCGAACACTGAAGCTTTCTTT.

This rearrangement joins TRBV15 to TRBJ1-2; D gene uncertain. Germline values: CDR1 LNHNV, CDR2 YYDKDF (reference sequence). V lost 0 bases and J lost 8, with 7 bases in between. The CDR3 covers 12 residues. The CDR3 here is CATSRDSRGYTF. The CDR3 DNA reads TGTGCCACCAGCAGAGATTCGAGGGGCTACACCTTC.

The CDR3, as DNA: TGTGCCACCAGCAGAGATCCGGCGGGGGGGGATCAGCCCCAGCATTTT. This encodes CATSRDPAGGDQPQHF. This chain links TRBV15 with TRBJ1-5, with D possibly matching TRBD1 (5 bases). Germline-derived CDR1 and CDR2 are LNHNV and YYDKDF (reference sequence). V lost 0 bases to trimming and J lost 5 bases, with 14 bases between them. This CDR3 region has 16 residues.

The table lists this clone with a few counts. The J gene is TRBJ1-5, the V gene TRBV4-1; D gene unclear. The CDR3 totals 16 residues. Between the trimmed V and J ends, which lost 1 base and 0 bases, there was a span of 10 bases. CDR1 and CDR2 from the germline V gene are MGHRA and YSYEKL. CDR3 residues: CASSQVPGYSNQPQHF. CDR3 bases: TGCGCCAGCAGCCAAGTGCCAGGCTATAGCAATCAGCCCCAGCATTTT.

The chain is built from TRBV7-2 and TRBJ2-5; tentatively, D is TRBD2 (6 bases). Germline V gene data show CDR1 as SGHTA and CDR2 as FQGNSA. There are 16 residues in the CDR3. Trimming removed 1 base at V and 2 bases at J, with 14 bases between. The CDR3 DNA reads TGTGCCAGCAGCTTAGGGAGCGGACTATCTCAAGAGACCCAGTACTTC. Translated, it gives CASSLGSGLSQETQYF. Using reference TRBV7-2 and TRBJ2-5 for the parts outside the CDR3, the full variable domain is GAGVSQSPSNKVTEKGKDVELRCDPISGHTALYWYRQSLGQGLEFLIYFQGNSAPDKSGLPSDRFSAERTGGSVSTLTIQRTQQEDSAVYLCASSLGSGLSQETQYFGPGTRLLVL.

The V gene is TRBV5-4, the J gene TRBJ1-2, with 11 bases matching TRBD1. This CDR3 has 14 residues. V lost 4 bases to trimming and J lost 10 bases; unmatched junction nucleotides: 9. CDR1 is SGHNT and CDR2 is YYREEE in the germline V gene (reference sequence). The CDR3 here is CASSNPGQGVDYTF. Written as DNA, the CDR3 is TGTGCCAGCAGCAATCCGGGACAGGGGGTGGACTACACCTTC.

The V call is TRBV5-4, the J call TRBJ2-1; 8 nucleotides align to TRBD2. V was pared by 0 bases and J by 7 bases, with 6 bases of the junction left unmatched. CDR3 length: 15 residues. Germline CDR1 and CDR2: SGHNT and YYREEE (reference sequence). The CDR3 region has the DNA TGTGCCAGCAGCTTGGACGGGGGGGGCACGAATGAGCAGTTCTTC. Translating gives CASSLDGGGTNEQFF.

The rearrangement links TRBV27 to TRBJ2-3, with 9 bases lining up with TRBD2. With 1 base clipped from V and 8 bases from J, the junction kept 13 bases outside the gene matches. Germline CDR1 reads MNHEY; CDR2 reads SMNVEV (reference sequence). The CDR3 spans 17 residues. CDR3 nucleotides: TGTGCCAGCAGTTTATTATTGGCTAGCGGGACCAGGGGTACGCAGTATTTT. Translating it yields CASSLLLASGTRGTQYF.

The J gene is TRBJ2-7, the V gene TRBV5-5, with unresolved D. The germline CDR1 and CDR2 sequences are SGHKS and YYEKEE (reference sequence). The length of the CDR3 is 14 residues. The V and J ends lost 0 bases and 1 base respectively, with 8 bases between them. The CDR3 DNA sequence: TGTGCCAGCAGCTTGGAATGGAGTTCCTACGAGCAGTACTTC. Its translation: CASSLEWSSYEQYF.